The clone carrying this T cell receptor beta chain was detected only a few times. The antigen remains undetermined. The sample belongs to a study of OX40 agonist ivuxolimab in advanced cancers. Study-wide results and limits: Near-lowest levels of clonal expansion characterized partial responders at 0.1-3.0 mg/kg.

The CDR3 loop spans 11 amino acids. The V end lost 3 bases, the J end lost 1 base, and 3 bases lay between the germline ends. CDR1 is GTSNPN, CDR2 SVGIG, per germline (reference sequence). Repertoires were generated with immunoSEQ multiplex PCR, while TCRdb's copy carries only in-frame clones and drops some. The table shows 55,000 to 75,000 clones, with around 84% occurring only once. V usage is TRBV30 and J usage is TRBJ1-1; D gene unclear. This specimen was CD4+ or CD8+ T cells sorted from blood, taken in a trial of the OX40 agonist ivuxolimab. The origin of this receptor is an adult with an advanced solid tumor such as melanoma, head and neck, liver or kidney cancer. Here the CDR3 reads CAWRPNTEAFF. The CDR3 DNA reads as TGTGCCTGGAGACCGAACACTGAAGCTTTCTTT. The full variable domain, in which reference TRBV30 and TRBJ1-1 provide the parts outside the CDR3, is SQTIHQWPATLVQPVGSPLSLECTVEGTSNPNLYWYRQAAGRGLQLLFYSVGIGQISSEVPQNLSASRPQDRQFILSSKKLLLSDSGFYLCAWRPNTEAFFGQGTRLTVV.